Listed here are 29 T cell receptor beta chains from one sample, sequenced in a study of blood T cell repertoires in COVID-19. Produced via immunoSEQ multiplex PCR; TCRdb's table is partial and in-frame only. The data hold about 170,000 clones, with 83% observed a single time. Sequencing was performed on peripheral blood. Receptors originate from a woman of 80 years or more with acute or convalescent COVID-19.

V and J are TRBV9 and TRBJ2-2; 7 bases fit TRBD1. The V gene end was trimmed by 3 bases and the J gene end by 5 bases; junction bases not matched to a gene: 4. Germline V lookup: CDR1 SGDLS, CDR2 YYNGEE. CDR3 length equals 14 residues. CDR3 nucleotide sequence: TGTGCCAGCAGCGCCAGGGGGTGGACCGGGGAGCTGTTTTTT. It is translated as CASSARGWTGELFF.

The chain couples TRBV27 to TRBJ2-7, with D uncertain. Germline assignment: CDR1 MNHEY and CDR2 SMNVEV (reference sequence). V gave up 5 bases and J gave up 2 bases, with 10 bases separating them. This CDR3 has 13 residues. CDR3 sequence reads: CASSKTSPYEQYF. The CDR3 region has the DNA TGTGCCAGCAGTAAGACTTCACCCTACGAGCAGTACTTC.

The rearrangement joins TRBV24-1 to TRBJ2-7; TRBD1 might be the D (6 bases). This CDR3 comprises 14 residues. In germline, CDR1 is KGHDR, CDR2 SFDVKD. The V and J ends lost 3 bases and 4 bases respectively, with 12 bases between them. CDR3 in amino acids: CATSDGTGIYEQYF. The CDR3 nucleotides are TGTGCCACCAGTGATGGCACAGGGATATACGAGCAGTACTTC.

This clone was found a few times. J is TRBJ2-2 and V is TRBV6-1, with 8 positions matching TRBD2. J gave up 5 bases and V 6 bases, and 2 bases lay outside the gene matches. The CDR3 is made up of 13 amino acids. Looked up from germline, CDR1 is MNHNS and CDR2 is SASEGT. This CDR3 reads CASSGGGTGELFF. The CDR3 bases are TGTGCCAGCAGCGGGGGGGGAACCGGGGAGCTGTTTTTT.

V usage is TRBV6-5 and J usage is TRBJ1-2; D uncertain. V was shortened by 6 bases and J by 0 bases, with 8 bases between the two germline ends. Germline assignment: CDR1 MNHEY and CDR2 SVGAGI. The CDR3 extends over 13 amino acids. DNA of the CDR3: TGTGCCAGCAGCCCGGTCCCTAACTATGGCTACACCTTC. This translates into CASSPVPNYGYTF.

This chain joins TRBV30 and TRBJ2-1, with D perhaps TRBD2 (5 bases). CDR3 size: 15 residues. The V end lost 2 bases, the J end lost 4 bases, and 15 bases lay between the germline ends. Per germline, CDR1 GTSNPN and CDR2 SVGIG (reference sequence). CDR3: CAWSQRGSLYNEQFF. The CDR3, as DNA: TGTGCCTGGAGTCAACGGGGTAGTTTGTACAATGAGCAGTTCTTC.

The J gene is TRBJ2-1, the V gene TRBV30; 11 nucleotides align to TRBD1. V was clipped by 0 bases and J by 11 bases; unmatched bases: 3. The CDR3 has 13 residues. Per germline, CDR1 GTSNPN and CDR2 SVGIG (reference sequence). CDR3 bases: TGTGCCTGGAGTGTAGGGACAGGGGGTAAGCAGTTCTTC. Encoded protein: CAWSVGTGGKQFF.

The V and J genes are TRBV11-2 and TRBJ2-2; 12 nucleotides line up with TRBD2. Germline CDR1 reads SGHAT; CDR2 reads FQNNGV. Trimming took 5 bases from V and 6 from J; bases not matched to a gene: 13. The CDR3 spans 18 residues. CDR3 loop: CASSPKLAGGPVAGELFF. The CDR3 DNA reads TGTGCCAGCAGCCCCAAGCTAGCGGGGGGGCCGGTAGCCGGGGAGCTGTTTTTT.

The chain uses TRBV5-1 and TRBJ1-2; D gene unclear. Germline loops: CDR1 SGHRS, CDR2 YFSETQ. There are 15 residues in the CDR3. The V end was cut by 3 bases, the J end by 3 bases, with 15 bases between. The CDR3 region is CASSSLPGFDYGYTF. CDR3 DNA: TGCGCCAGCAGCTCCTTGCCGGGGTTTGACTATGGCTACACCTTC.

V usage is TRBV7-8 and J usage is TRBJ1-6, with D tentatively TRBD1 (6 bases). Germline V CDR1 and CDR2: SGHVS, FQNEAQ. V was pared by 8 bases and J by 7 bases, with 15 bases between. The CDR3 covers 14 residues. Here the CDR3 reads CASWPGAENSPLHF. The DNA for the CDR3 is TGTGCCAGCTGGCCAGGGGCGGAAAATTCACCCCTCCACTTT.

This chain links TRBV7-9 with TRBJ1-1, with 8 bases identical to TRBD1. With 5 bases clipped from V and 1 base from J, the junction kept 6 bases outside the gene matches. The CDR3 sequence is 15 residues long. Germline V lookup: CDR1 SEHNR, CDR2 FQNEAQ (reference sequence). The CDR3 sequence is CASSKRQGTNTEAFF. The DNA for the CDR3 is TGTGCCAGCAGCAAAAGACAGGGGACGAACACTGAAGCTTTCTTT.

This clone was recorded only once. The V and J genes are TRBV19 and TRBJ2-3, with 10 positions matching TRBD2. The length of the CDR3 is 14 residues. After removal of 3 bases from V and 4 bases from J, the junction contained 1 base not matched to a gene. Germline CDR1 reads LNHDA; CDR2 reads SQIVND (reference sequence). For the CDR3, the DNA is TGTGCCAGTAGTATCGGGACTAGCGCAGATACGCAGTATTTT. Amino acids: CASSIGTSADTQYF.

V is TRBV12-3 or TRBV12-4 and J is TRBJ2-7; D is unclear. Trimming cost V 6 bases and J 4 bases, with 10 bases left between them. There are 12 residues in the CDR3. CDR3 DNA: TGTGCCAGCAGCCTTTCCCGGTACGAGCAGTACTTC. It translates to CASSLSRYEQYF.

The chain is built from TRBV28 and TRBJ1-4; D might be TRBD1 (5 bases). From germline, CDR1 is MDHEN and CDR2 SYDVKM. The CDR3 contains 15 residues. Between the trimmed V and J ends, which lost 3 bases and 4 bases, there was a span of 12 bases. CDR3 residues: CASSLAPGFNEKLFF. In DNA, the CDR3 is TGTGCCAGCAGTTTGGCCCCAGGGTTTAATGAAAAACTGTTTTTT.

The chain links TRBV7-8 to TRBJ1-1; D not certain. The V end lost 5 bases, the J end lost 4 bases, and 14 bases lay between the germline ends. Germline-derived CDR1 and CDR2 are SGHVS and FQNEAQ. The CDR3 consists of 14 residues. CDR3: CASSPNEVGTEAFF. In nucleotides, the CDR3 is TGTGCCAGCAGCCCCAACGAGGTCGGCACTGAAGCTTTCTTT.

This chain links TRBV27 with TRBJ2-3; D possibly corresponds to TRBD2 (6 bases). Germline-derived CDR1 and CDR2 are MNHEY and SMNVEV (reference sequence). CDR3 length: 17 amino acids. V dropped 0 bases and J dropped 7 bases, with 20 bases sitting between them. Here the CDR3 reads CASSLSSQGLGGNTQYF. The CDR3 DNA reads as TGTGCCAGCAGTTTATCGTCCCAGGGCCTCGGGGGTAATACGCAGTATTTT.

The CDR3 sequence is CASSPDSQNSPLHF. CDR3 DNA: TGTGCCAGCTCACCAGACTCGCAAAATTCACCCCTCCACTTT. The chain is built from TRBV18 and TRBJ1-6; unclear D gene. Germline lookup yields CDR1 KGHSH and CDR2 LQKENI. The CDR3 extends over 14 amino acids. V was shortened by 2 bases and J by 7 bases, with 9 bases between the two germline ends. The whole variable domain, remainder taken from reference TRBV18 and TRBJ1-6, is NAGVMQNPRHLVRRRGQEARLRCSPMKGHSHVYWYRQLPEEGLKFMVYLQKENIIDESGMPKERFSAEFPKEGPSILRIQQVVRGDSAAYFCASSPDSQNSPLHFGNGTRLTVT.

The chain has TRBV30 and TRBJ1-4; the D gene is possibly TRBD1 (5 bases). This CDR3 contains 15 residues. V shed 0 bases and J shed 3 bases, with 11 bases lying between them. The germline CDR1 and CDR2 sequences are GTSNPN and SVGIG (reference sequence). For the CDR3, the DNA is TGTGCCTGGAGTGTAATAGGGGAAGCTAATGAAAAACTGTTTTTT. Encoded protein: CAWSVIGEANEKLFF.

V is TRBV7-9 and J is TRBJ1-1; possibly TRBD1 for D (6 bases). CDR1 and CDR2 (germline): SEHNR, FQNEAQ (reference sequence). Trimming stripped 3 bases from V and 5 bases from J, with 13 bases between. The CDR3 is 14 residues long. The CDR3 here is CASSLAGEGTEAFF. The CDR3 nucleotides read TGTGCCAGCAGCTTGGCAGGGGAAGGGACTGAAGCTTTCTTT.

J is TRBJ2-6 and V is TRBV28; D gene unclear. The germline gives CDR1 MDHEN, CDR2 SYDVKM. The CDR3 has 15 residues. V was cut by 6 bases and J by 0 bases, with 9 bases left in between. CDR3 DNA sequence: TGTGCCAGCAGCCCCACAGTCTCTGGGGCCAACGTCCTGACTTTC. It yields the protein CASSPTVSGANVLTF.

CDR3 DNA sequence: TGTGCCAGTAGTCCCGGCCAGGGCTTCTCTGGGGCCAACGTCCTGACTTTC. The encoded protein is CASSPGQGFSGANVLTF. The rearrangement links TRBV19 to TRBJ2-6; a weak D match, TRBD1 (5 bases). The CDR3 sequence is 17 residues long. Trimming removed 5 bases at V and 0 bases at J, with 14 bases between. From germline, CDR1 is LNHDA and CDR2 SQIVND (reference sequence).

This sequence joins TRBV7-9 and TRBJ2-3; the match to TRBD2 covers 10 bases. This CDR3 has 16 amino acids. Trimming cost V 1 base and J 1 base; bases outside gene matches: 2. Germline V gene lookup returns CDR1 SEHNR and CDR2 FQNEAQ (reference sequence). CDR3 in DNA: TGTGCCAGCAGCTTAGAAGGGACTAGCGGCACAGATACGCAGTATTTT. Protein sequence: CASSLEGTSGTDTQYF.

This chain links TRBV6-2 or TRBV6-3 with TRBJ1-1; the match to TRBD1 covers 7 bases. The CDR3 has 16 residues. Germline assignment: CDR1 MNHEY and CDR2 SVGEGT. After removal of 6 bases from V and 1 base from J, the junction contained 11 bases not matched to a gene. The CDR3 here is CASSRRTGRGNTEAFF. The CDR3 DNA reads as TGTGCCAGCAGCCGACGGACAGGTCGAGGGAACACTGAAGCTTTCTTT.

Comments on this clone: In the same sample, other DNA sequences code for this CDR3. The DNA for the CDR3 is TGTGCCAGCAGCGTGACAGGGGACTCCTACGAGCAGTACTTC. Translating gives CASSVTGDSYEQYF. The chain recombines TRBV9 with TRBJ2-7, with 8 nucleotides matching TRBD1. V dropped 2 bases and J dropped 0; count of bases not matched to a gene: 1. In germline, CDR1 is SGDLS, CDR2 YYNGEE. There are 14 residues in the CDR3.

This chain connects TRBV5-1 to TRBJ2-2; 12 positions agree with TRBD2. CDR3 length equals 17 residues. Unmatched junction bases numbered 8, after V lost 3 bases and J lost 5 bases. Germline values: CDR1 SGHRS, CDR2 YFSETQ. CDR3 sequence: CASSWTSGEDGTGELFF. For the CDR3, the DNA is TGCGCCAGCAGCTGGACTAGCGGGGAGGATGGTACCGGGGAGCTGTTTTTT. Full variable domain (remainder filled in from reference TRBV5-1 and TRBJ2-2): KAGVTQTPRYLIKTRGQQVTLSCSPISGHRSVSWYQQTPGQGLQFLFEYFSETQRNKGNFPGRFSGRQFSNSRSEMNVSTLELGDSALYLCASSWTSGEDGTGELFFGEGSRLTVL.

This sequence joins TRBV29-1 and TRBJ1-1; possible D gene TRBD1, 5 bases. Germline loops: CDR1 SQVTM, CDR2 ANQGSEA. The CDR3 covers 13 residues. V shed 6 bases and J shed 1 base, with 12 bases lying between them. The CDR3 nucleotides are TGCAGCGTAGCACTCCAGGGGAACACTGAAGCTTTCTTT. Translated: CSVALQGNTEAFF.

The rearrangement links TRBV10-3 to TRBJ1-4; D not resolved. The CDR3 is made up of 15 amino acids. V lost 3 bases and J lost 5, with 13 bases in between. From germline, CDR1 is ENHRY and CDR2 SYGVKD. CDR3 amino acids: CAISDMPGRNEKLFF. The CDR3, as DNA: TGTGCCATCAGTGATATGCCAGGAAGAAATGAAAAACTGTTTTTT.

The genes are TRBV6-5 and TRBJ1-1; D not resolved. The CDR3 loop spans 12 amino acids. The germline CDR1 and CDR2 sequences are MNHEY and SVGAGI. V lost 11 bases and J lost 6, with 16 bases in between. CDR3 residues: CASSVVFSEAFF. The CDR3 DNA reads as TGTGCCTCAAGCGTGGTTTTCTCTGAAGCTTTCTTT.

CDR3 sequence reads: CASSSDSYSNQPQHF. CDR3 DNA sequence: TGTGCCAGCAGCTCCGACAGTTATAGCAATCAGCCCCAGCATTTT. J is TRBJ1-5 and V is TRBV5-5; D perhaps matches TRBD1 (5 bases). V was clipped by 3 bases and J by 0 bases, with 10 bases between them. Germline V gives CDR1 SGHKS, CDR2 YYEKEE (reference sequence). The CDR3 totals 15 residues.